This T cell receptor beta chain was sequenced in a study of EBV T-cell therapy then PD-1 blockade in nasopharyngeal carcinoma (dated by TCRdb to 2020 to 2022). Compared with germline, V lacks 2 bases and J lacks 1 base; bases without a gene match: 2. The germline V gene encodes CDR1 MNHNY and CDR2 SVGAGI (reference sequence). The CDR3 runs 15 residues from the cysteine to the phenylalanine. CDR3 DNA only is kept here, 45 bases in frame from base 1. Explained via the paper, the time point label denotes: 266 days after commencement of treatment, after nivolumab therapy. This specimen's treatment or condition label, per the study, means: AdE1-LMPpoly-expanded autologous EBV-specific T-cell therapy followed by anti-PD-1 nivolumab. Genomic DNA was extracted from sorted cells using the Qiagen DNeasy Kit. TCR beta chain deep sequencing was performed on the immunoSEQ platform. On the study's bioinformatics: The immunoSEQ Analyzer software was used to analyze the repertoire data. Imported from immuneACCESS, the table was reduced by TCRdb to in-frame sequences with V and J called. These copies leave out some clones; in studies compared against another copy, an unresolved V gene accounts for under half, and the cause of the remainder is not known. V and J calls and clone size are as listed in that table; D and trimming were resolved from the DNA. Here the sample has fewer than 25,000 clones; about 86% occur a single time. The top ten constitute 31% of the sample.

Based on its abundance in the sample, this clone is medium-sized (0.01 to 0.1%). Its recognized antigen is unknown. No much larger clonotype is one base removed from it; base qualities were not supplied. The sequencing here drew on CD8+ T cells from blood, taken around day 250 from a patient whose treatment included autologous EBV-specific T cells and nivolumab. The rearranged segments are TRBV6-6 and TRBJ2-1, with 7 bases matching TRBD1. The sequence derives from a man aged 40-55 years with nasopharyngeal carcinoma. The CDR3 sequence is CASSYEDRSYNEQFF. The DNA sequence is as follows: TGTGCCAGCAGTTACGAGGACAGGTCCTACAATGAGCAGTTCTTC.